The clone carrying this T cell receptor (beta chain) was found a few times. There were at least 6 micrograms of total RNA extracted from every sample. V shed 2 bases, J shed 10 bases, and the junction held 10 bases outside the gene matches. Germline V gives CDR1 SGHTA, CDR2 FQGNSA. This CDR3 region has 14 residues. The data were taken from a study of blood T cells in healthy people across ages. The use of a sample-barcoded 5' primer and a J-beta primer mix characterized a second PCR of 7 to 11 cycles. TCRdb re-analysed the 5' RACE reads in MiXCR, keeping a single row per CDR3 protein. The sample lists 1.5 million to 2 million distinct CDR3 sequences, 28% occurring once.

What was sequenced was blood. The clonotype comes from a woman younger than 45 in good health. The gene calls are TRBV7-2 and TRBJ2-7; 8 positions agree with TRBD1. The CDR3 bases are TGTGCCAGCAGCTTAACGTCGACAGGGGACAATCAGTACTTC. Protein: CASSLTSTGDNQYF.